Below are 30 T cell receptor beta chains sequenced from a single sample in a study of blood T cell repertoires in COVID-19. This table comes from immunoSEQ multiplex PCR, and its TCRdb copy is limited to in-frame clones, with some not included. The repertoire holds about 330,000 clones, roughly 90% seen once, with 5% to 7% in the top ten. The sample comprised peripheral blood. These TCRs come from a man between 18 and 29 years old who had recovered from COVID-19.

The CDR3 loop reads CASSAGLAGYNEQFF. The CDR3 DNA reads as TGTGCCAGCAGTGCCGGTCTAGCGGGGTACAATGAGCAGTTCTTC. The V gene is TRBV11-1, the J gene TRBJ2-1; 9 bases map to TRBD2. The CDR3 consists of 15 residues. V lost 6 bases to trimming and J lost 4 bases; unmatched junction nucleotides: 7. Looked up from germline, CDR1 is SGHAT and CDR2 is FQDESV (reference sequence).

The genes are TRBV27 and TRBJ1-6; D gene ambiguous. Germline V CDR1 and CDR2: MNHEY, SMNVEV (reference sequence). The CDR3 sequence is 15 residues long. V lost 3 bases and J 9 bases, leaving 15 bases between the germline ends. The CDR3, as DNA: TGTGCCAGCAGTTTTGAGGGCCCTAGAGGTTCACCCCTCCACTTT. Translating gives CASSFEGPRGSPLHF.

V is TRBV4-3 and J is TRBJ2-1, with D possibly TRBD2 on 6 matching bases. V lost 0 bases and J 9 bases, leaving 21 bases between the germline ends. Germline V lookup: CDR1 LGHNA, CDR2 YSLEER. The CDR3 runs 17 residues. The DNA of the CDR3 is TGCGCCAGCAGCCAAGAGGGGGGTTTCGCGGGTTTTGGTGAGCAGTTCTTC. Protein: CASSQEGGFAGFGEQFF.

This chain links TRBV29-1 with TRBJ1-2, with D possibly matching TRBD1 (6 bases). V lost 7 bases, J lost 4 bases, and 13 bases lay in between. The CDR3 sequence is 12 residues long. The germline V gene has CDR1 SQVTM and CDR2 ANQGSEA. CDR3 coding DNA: TGCAGCGCCCCCCGGGGGGCCTATGGCTACACCTTC. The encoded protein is CSAPRGAYGYTF. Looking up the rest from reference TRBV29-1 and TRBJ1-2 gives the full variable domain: SAVISQKPSRDICQRGTSLTIQCQVDSQVTMMFWYRQQPGQSLTLIATANQGSEATYESGFVIDKFPISRPNLTFSTLTVSNMSPEDSSIYLCSAPRGAYGYTFGSGTRLTVV.

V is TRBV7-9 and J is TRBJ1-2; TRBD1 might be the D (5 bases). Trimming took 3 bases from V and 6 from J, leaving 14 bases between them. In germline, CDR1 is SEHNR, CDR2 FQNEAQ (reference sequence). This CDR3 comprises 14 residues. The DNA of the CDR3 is TGTGCCAGCAGCTTCGGGGACCCGGGGGATGGCTACACCTTC. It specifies CASSFGDPGDGYTF.

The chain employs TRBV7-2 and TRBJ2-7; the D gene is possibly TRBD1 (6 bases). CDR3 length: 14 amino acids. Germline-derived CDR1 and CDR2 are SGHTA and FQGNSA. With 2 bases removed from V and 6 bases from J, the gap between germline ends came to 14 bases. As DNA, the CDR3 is TGTGCCAGCAGCTTAATGGGGGCCACGAGCGAGCAGTACTTC. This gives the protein CASSLMGATSEQYF.

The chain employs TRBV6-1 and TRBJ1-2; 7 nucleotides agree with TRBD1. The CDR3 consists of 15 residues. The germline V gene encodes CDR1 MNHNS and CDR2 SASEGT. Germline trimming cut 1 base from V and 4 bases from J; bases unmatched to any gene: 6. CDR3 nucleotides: TGTGCCAGCAGTGAAGGGGCAGGGGGTCCCTATGGCTACACCTTC. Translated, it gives CASSEGAGGPYGYTF.

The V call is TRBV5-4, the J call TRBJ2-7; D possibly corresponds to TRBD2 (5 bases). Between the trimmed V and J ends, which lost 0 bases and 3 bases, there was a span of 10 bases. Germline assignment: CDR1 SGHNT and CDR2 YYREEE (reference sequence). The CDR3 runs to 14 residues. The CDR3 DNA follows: TGTGCCAGCAGCTTGGTCCCCGGGGTCTACGAGCAGTACTTC. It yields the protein CASSLVPGVYEQYF. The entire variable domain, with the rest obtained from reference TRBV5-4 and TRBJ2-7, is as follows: ETGVTQSPTHLIKTRGQQVTLRCSSQSGHNTVSWYQQALGQGPQFIFQYYREEENGRGNFPPRFSGLQFPNYSSELNVNALELDDSALYLCASSLVPGVYEQYFGPGTRLTVT.

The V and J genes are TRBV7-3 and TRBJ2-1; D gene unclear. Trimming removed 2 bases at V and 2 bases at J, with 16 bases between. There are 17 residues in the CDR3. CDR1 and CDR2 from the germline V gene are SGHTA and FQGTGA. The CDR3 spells CASSLYPSSPTYNEQFF. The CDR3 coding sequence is TGTGCCAGCAGCTTATACCCTTCGAGTCCCACCTACAATGAGCAGTTCTTC. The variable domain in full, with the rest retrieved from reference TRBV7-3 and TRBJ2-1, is GAGVSQTPSNKVTEKGKYVELRCDPISGHTALYWYRQSLGQGPEFLIYFQGTGAADDSGLPNDRFFAVRPEGSVSTLKIQRTERGDSAVYLCASSLYPSSPTYNEQFFGPGTRLTVL.

The CDR3 sequence is CASSQAPSGNEAFF. Written as DNA, the CDR3 is TGCGCCAGCAGCCAAGCCCCGAGCGGGAATGAAGCTTTCTTT. This sequence joins TRBV4-1 and TRBJ1-1; D gene uncertain. This CDR3 spans 14 amino acids. V was pared by 1 base and J by 7 bases, with 13 bases between. CDR1 MGHRA and CDR2 YSYEKL come from the germline V gene.

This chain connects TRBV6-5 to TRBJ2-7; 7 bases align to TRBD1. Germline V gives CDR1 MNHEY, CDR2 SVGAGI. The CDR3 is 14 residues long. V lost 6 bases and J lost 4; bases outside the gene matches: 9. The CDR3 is CASSPGQYFYEQYF. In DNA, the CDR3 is TGTGCCAGCAGCCCGGGACAGTATTTTTACGAGCAGTACTTC.

As DNA, the CDR3 is TGTGCCAGCAGCTTCGGGAGCTCCTATAATTCACCCCTCCACTTT. Its translation is CASSFGSSYNSPLHF. The rearrangement uses TRBV7-9 and TRBJ1-6; D unresolved. The CDR3 is 15 residues long. Germline assignment: CDR1 SEHNR and CDR2 FQNEAQ (reference sequence). V shed 3 bases and J shed 0 bases, with 6 bases lying between them. The full variable domain, rest sourced from reference TRBV7-9 and TRBJ1-6, is DTGVSQNPRHKITKRGQNVTFRCDPISEHNRLYWYRQTLGQGPEFLTYFQNEAQLEKSRLLSDRFSAERPKGSFSTLEIQRTEQGDSAMYLCASSFGSSYNSPLHFGNGTRLTVT.

The CDR3 is CASSSGGVNTEAFF. Written as DNA, the CDR3 is TGCGCCAGCAGCTCAGGGGGAGTGAACACTGAAGCTTTCTTT. This chain links TRBV4-3 with TRBJ1-1; 7 positions match TRBD1. With V trimmed by 5 bases and J by 0 bases, 3 bases remained unmatched. CDR1 is LGHNA and CDR2 is YSLEER in the germline V gene. The CDR3 is 14 amino acids.

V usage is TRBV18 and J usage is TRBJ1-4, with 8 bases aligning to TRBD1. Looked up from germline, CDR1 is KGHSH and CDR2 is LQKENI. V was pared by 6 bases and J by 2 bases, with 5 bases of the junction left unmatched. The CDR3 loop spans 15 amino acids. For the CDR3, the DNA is TGTGCCAGCTCTCCGAACAGGGGGACTAATGAAAAACTGTTTTTT. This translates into CASSPNRGTNEKLFF.

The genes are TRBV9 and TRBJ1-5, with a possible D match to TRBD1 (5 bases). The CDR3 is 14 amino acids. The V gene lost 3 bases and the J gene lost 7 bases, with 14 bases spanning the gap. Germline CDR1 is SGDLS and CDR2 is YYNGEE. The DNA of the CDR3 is TGTGCCAGCAGCGCAGGCCCGCAGGGCCAGCCCCAGCATTTT. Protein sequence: CASSAGPQGQPQHF.

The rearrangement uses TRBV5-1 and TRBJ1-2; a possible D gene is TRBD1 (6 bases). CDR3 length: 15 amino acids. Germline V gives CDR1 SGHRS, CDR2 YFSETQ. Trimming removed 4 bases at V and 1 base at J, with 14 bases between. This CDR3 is CASSPTGTLNYGYTF. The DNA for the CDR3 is TGCGCCAGCAGCCCCACCGGGACACTTAACTATGGCTACACCTTC.

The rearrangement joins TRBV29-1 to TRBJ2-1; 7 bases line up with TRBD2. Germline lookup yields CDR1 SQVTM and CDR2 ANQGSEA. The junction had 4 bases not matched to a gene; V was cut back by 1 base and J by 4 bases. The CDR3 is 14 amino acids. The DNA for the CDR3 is TGCAGCGTTGAAGGGCGGGAGATGTACAATGAGCAGTTCTTC. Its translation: CSVEGREMYNEQFF.

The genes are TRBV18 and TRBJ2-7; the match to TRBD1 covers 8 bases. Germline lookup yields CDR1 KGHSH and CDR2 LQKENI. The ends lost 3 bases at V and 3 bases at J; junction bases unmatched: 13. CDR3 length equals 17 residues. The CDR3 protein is CASSPRAIGTGLYEQYF. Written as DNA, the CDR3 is TGTGCCAGCTCACCCAGGGCCATCGGGACAGGTCTCTACGAGCAGTACTTC.

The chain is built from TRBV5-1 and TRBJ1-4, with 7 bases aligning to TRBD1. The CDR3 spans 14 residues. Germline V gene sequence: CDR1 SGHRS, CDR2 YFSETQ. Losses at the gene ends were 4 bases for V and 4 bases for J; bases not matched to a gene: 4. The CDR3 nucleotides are TGCGCCAGCAGCCAGACAGGGTATAATGAAAAACTGTTTTTT. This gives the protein CASSQTGYNEKLFF. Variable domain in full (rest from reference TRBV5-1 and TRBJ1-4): KAGVTQTPRYLIKTRGQQVTLSCSPISGHRSVSWYQQTPGQGLQFLFEYFSETQRNKGNFPGRFSGRQFSNSRSEMNVSTLELGDSALYLCASSQTGYNEKLFFGSGTQLSVL.

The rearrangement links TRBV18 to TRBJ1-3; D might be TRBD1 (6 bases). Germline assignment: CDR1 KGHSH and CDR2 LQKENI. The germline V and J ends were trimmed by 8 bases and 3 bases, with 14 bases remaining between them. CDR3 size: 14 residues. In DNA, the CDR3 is TGTGCCAGCCGTAAATCAGGGGATGGAAACACCATATATTTT. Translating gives CASRKSGDGNTIYF.

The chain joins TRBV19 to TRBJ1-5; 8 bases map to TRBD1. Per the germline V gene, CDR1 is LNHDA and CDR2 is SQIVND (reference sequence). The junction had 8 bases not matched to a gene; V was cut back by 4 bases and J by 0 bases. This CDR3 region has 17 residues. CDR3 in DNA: TGTGCCAGTAGTACGGGGGACAGGAGTTATAGCAATCAGCCCCAGCATTTT. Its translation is CASSTGDRSYSNQPQHF.

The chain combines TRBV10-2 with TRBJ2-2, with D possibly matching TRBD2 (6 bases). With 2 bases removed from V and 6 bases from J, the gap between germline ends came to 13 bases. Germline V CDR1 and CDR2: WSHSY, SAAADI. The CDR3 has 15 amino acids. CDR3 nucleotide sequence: TGCGCCAGCAGTGAGCACAAGGGAGGTCCCGGGGAGCTGTTTTTT. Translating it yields CASSEHKGGPGELFF.

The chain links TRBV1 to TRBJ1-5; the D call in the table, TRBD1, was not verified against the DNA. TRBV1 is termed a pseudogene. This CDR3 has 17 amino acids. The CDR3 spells CTSSPPMGQGDSQPQHF. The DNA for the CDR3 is TGCACCAGCAGCCCCCCGATGGGGCAGGGTGATTCTCAGCCCCAGCATTTT.

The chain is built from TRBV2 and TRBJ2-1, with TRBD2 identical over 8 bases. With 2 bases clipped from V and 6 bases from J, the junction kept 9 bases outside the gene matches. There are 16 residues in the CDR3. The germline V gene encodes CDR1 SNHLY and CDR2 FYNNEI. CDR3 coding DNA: TGTGCCAGCAGTGAACCCGGACTAGCTGGGTTCAATGAGCAGTTCTTC. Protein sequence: CASSEPGLAGFNEQFF.

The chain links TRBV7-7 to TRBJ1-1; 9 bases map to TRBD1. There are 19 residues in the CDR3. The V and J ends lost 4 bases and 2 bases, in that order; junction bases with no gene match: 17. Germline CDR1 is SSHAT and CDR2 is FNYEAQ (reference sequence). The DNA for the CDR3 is TGTGCCAGCAGCTCTCAACAGCCGGACAGGGGCTACCTAAACACTGAAGCTTTCTTT. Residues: CASSSQQPDRGYLNTEAFF. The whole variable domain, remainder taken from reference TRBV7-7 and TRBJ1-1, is GAGVSQSPRYKVTKRGQDVTLRCDPISSHATLYWYQQALGQGPEFLTYFNYEAQPDKSGLPSDRFSAERPEGSISTLTIQRTEQRDSAMYRCASSSQQPDRGYLNTEAFFGQGTRLTVV.

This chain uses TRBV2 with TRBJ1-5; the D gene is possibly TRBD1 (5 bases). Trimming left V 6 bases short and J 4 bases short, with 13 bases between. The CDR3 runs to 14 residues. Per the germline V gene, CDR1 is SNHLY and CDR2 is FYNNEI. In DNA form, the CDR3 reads TGTGCCAGCAGGGGGCCGGGCCAGAATCAGCCCCAGCATTTT. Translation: CASRGPGQNQPQHF.

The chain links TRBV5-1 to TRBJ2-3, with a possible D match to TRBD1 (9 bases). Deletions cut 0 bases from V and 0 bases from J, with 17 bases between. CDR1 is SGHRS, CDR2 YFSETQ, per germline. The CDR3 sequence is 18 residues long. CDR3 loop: CASSLGISGTGSTDTQYF. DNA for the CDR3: TGCGCCAGCAGCTTGGGAATTAGCGGGACAGGGAGCACAGATACGCAGTATTTT.

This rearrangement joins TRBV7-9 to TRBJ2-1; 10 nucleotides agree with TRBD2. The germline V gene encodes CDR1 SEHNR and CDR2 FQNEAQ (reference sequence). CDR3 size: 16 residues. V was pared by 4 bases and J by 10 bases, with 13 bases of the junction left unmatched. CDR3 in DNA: TGTGCCAGCAGCTCCCGGGGTAGCGGGGGGTCGTCCGAGCAGTTCTTC. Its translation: CASSSRGSGGSSEQFF. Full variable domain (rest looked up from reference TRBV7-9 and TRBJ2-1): DTGVSQNPRHKITKRGQNVTFRCDPISEHNRLYWYRQTLGQGPEFLTYFQNEAQLEKSRLLSDRFSAERPKGSFSTLEIQRTEQGDSAMYLCASSSRGSGGSSEQFFGPGTRLTVL.

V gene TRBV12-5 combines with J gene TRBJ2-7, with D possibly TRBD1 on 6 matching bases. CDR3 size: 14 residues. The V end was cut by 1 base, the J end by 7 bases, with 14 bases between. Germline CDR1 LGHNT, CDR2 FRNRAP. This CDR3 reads CASGLDAGAGEQYF. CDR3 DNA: TGTGCTAGTGGTTTGGACGCAGGGGCAGGGGAGCAGTACTTC.

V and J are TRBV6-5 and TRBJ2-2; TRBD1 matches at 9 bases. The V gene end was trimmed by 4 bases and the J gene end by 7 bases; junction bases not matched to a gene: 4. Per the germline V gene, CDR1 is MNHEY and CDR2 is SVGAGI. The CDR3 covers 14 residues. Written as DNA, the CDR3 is TGTGCCAGCAGTTGGGGACAGGGAAGCGGGGAGCTGTTTTTT. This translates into CASSWGQGSGELFF.